In this sample, the clone carrying this T cell receptor beta chain turned up a few times. Its antigen is unidentified. The CDR3 contains 17 residues. Trimming stripped 3 bases from V and 1 base from J, with 15 bases between. The donor group consisted entirely of healthy Caucasians. The data were taken from a study of identical twins. Study observations and caveats: Beta out-of-frame sequences showed weaker excess twin sharing. Twin sharing of out-of-frame TCR alpha was underestimated by models in monozygotic pairs. Clonotypes of the beta chain that were abundant in cord blood carried fewer insertions (memory repertoires showed none).

One entry per CDR3 protein results from TCRdb running MiXCR on the 5' RACE reads. This table has about 890,000 distinct CDR3 sequences, 9% to 15% appearing once. The sample also formed part of further work on yellow fever vaccine responses in identical twins.

The specimen sequenced was PBMCs. This TCR was sampled from a woman younger than 35 in good health. The chain employs TRBV12-3 or TRBV12-4 and TRBJ2-2; tentatively, D is TRBD1 (5 bases). CDR3 loop: CASSFNRLLVNTGELFF. DNA of the CDR3: TGTGCCAGCAGTTTCAACAGGTTATTAGTGAACACCGGGGAGCTGTTTTTT.